A single sample gave rise to the 7 T cell receptor beta chains below, sequenced in a study of response to subunit inactivated influenza vaccine. TCRdb independently ran MiXCR on the RT-PCR reads; one entry per CDR3 protein. The sample lists 160,000 or so distinct CDR3 sequences; approximately 11% were seen once. Sequenced here: non-naive T cells sorted from PBMCs, sampled 45 days after vaccination. Every receptor here comes from a man in his fifties who received an inactivated influenza vaccine.

The V and J genes are TRBV7-2 and TRBJ2-1; no definite D call. The CDR3 totals 14 residues. V was cut by 1 base and J by 7 bases, with 11 bases left in between. Germline values: CDR1 SGHTA, CDR2 FQGNSA. CDR3 sequence reads: CASSLGLWQNEQFF. The CDR3 DNA is TGTGCCAGCAGCTTAGGTCTTTGGCAGAATGAGCAGTTCTTC.

In its sample, this clonotype was seen once. This sequence may be a read error, since a much larger clone differs from it by one base. The CDR3 sequence: CATSLTWTDTQYF. In DNA form, the CDR3 reads TGTGCCACCAGTCTAACCTGGACAGATACGCAGTATTTT. This rearrangement joins TRBV27 to TRBJ2-3; D unresolved. The length of the CDR3 is 13 residues. Germline lookup yields CDR1 MNHEY and CDR2 SMNVEV (reference sequence).

This clonotype was seen a few times. The gene calls are TRBV7-9 and TRBJ2-1; the D gene is possibly TRBD2 (5 bases). The germline gives CDR1 SEHNR, CDR2 FQNEAQ (reference sequence). This CDR3 is 14 amino acids long. Trimming took 6 bases from V and 9 from J, leaving 18 bases between them. The CDR3 DNA is TGTGCCAGCAGACAGACTGGGGTGGCGGGTGAGCAGTTCTTC. Its protein product is CASRQTGVAGEQFF.

This clonotype has more than one count but fewer than ten. This sequence joins TRBV19 and TRBJ2-6, with D possibly matching TRBD2 (6 bases). The CDR3 contains 16 residues. Germline loops: CDR1 LNHDA, CDR2 SQIVND (reference sequence). V gave up 6 bases and J gave up 3 bases, with 15 bases separating them. The CDR3 is CASSTGGADGANVLTF. CDR3 coding DNA: TGTGCCAGTAGCACGGGCGGGGCGGATGGGGCCAACGTCCTGACTTTC.

There are a few counts of this clonotype. The chain couples TRBV7-2 to TRBJ2-7, with 8 nucleotides matching TRBD1. V shed 2 bases and J 6 bases; nucleotides not matched to a gene: 12. Germline V gene lookup returns CDR1 SGHTA and CDR2 FQGNSA. CDR3 length: 16 amino acids. The CDR3 DNA follows: TGTGCCAGCAGCTTAATGGGTGGCAGGGGGCAAGGCGAGCAGTACTTC. It is translated as CASSLMGGRGQGEQYF. The full variable domain, its missing parts supplied by reference TRBV7-2 and TRBJ2-7, is GAGVSQSPSNKVTEKGKDVELRCDPISGHTALYWYRQSLGQGLEFLIYFQGNSAPDKSGLPSDRFSAERTGGSVSTLTIQRTQQEDSAVYLCASSLMGGRGQGEQYFGPGTRLTVT.

This clonotype has at least ten counts. J is TRBJ2-5 and V is TRBV5-1, with D maybe TRBD2 (6 bases). V was cut by 4 bases and J by 2 bases, with 15 bases left in between. Per germline, CDR1 SGHRS and CDR2 YFSETQ. The CDR3 contains 15 residues. CDR3 DNA: TGCGCCAGCAGCCCGGACGGACTATCTCAAGAGACCCAGTACTTC. Its protein is CASSPDGLSQETQYF.

Only a few counts were recorded for this clonotype. The rearrangement links TRBV7-9 to TRBJ1-4; 8 positions agree with TRBD1. Germline values: CDR1 SEHNR, CDR2 FQNEAQ (reference sequence). V dropped 2 bases and J dropped 8; count of bases not matched to a gene: 10. This CDR3 is 16 amino acids long. The CDR3 sequence is CASSLIGGQGGEKLFF. In DNA, the CDR3 is TGTGCCAGCAGCTTAATTGGTGGACAGGGAGGGGAAAAACTGTTTTTT.